The rows below give T cell receptor beta chains drawn from one sample of a study of radiation and T cells in renal cell carcinoma. Some clones are missing from TCRdb's copy, which holds only in-frame ones; the method was immunoSEQ multiplex PCR. The profile shows 130,000 to 150,000 clones, about 88% of them singletons. Sequencing used blood, obtained from a patient whose treatment included radiotherapy and nephrectomy. These receptors all stem from a woman aged 45 to 65 with renal cell carcinoma. Both conserved end residues are part of each CDR3. D genes are given only for firm matches. Rows give clone size only sometimes, using once, few, many, or a class for an expanded clone.

J gene: TRBJ2-3; V gene: TRBV18; D gene: .; clone size: .; CDR3 DNA: TGTGCCAGCTCACCCCAGTTGGGGGGCCGCGACGCAGATACGCAGTATTTT; CDR3 protein: CASSPQLGGRDADTQYF
J gene: TRBJ2-5; V gene: TRBV18; D gene: TRBD1; clone size: .; CDR3 DNA: TGTGCCAGCTCTGCAGGACAGGGGAGGGAGACCCAGTACTTC; CDR3 protein: CASSAGQGRETQYF
J gene: TRBJ1-2; V gene: TRBV5-1; D gene: TRBD1; clone size: .; CDR3 DNA: TGCGCCAGCAGCTTGACAGGGGCGGACTATGGCTACACCTTC; CDR3 protein: CASSLTGADYGYTF
J gene: TRBJ2-4; V gene: TRBV2; D gene: .; clone size: .; CDR3 DNA: TGTGCCAGCAGCCTTAGGGACATTCAGTACTTC; CDR3 protein: CASSLRDIQYF
J gene: TRBJ2-5; V gene: TRBV14; D gene: .; clone size: .; CDR3 DNA: TGTGCCAGCTCTCTCCTCGGGACATCACGGGAGACCCAGTACTTC; CDR3 protein: CASSLLGTSRETQYF
J gene: TRBJ1-1; V gene: TRBV4-3; D gene: .; clone size: .; CDR3 DNA: TGCGCCAGCAGCCAAGCTATGATAGGTGAAGCTTTCTTT; CDR3 protein: CASSQAMIGEAFF
J gene: TRBJ1-5; V gene: TRBV6-5; D gene: .; clone size: .; CDR3 DNA: TGTGCCAGCAGGAAGGGGAGCCAGCCCCAGCATTTT; CDR3 protein: CASRKGSQPQHF
J gene: TRBJ2-7; V gene: TRBV7-2; D gene: .; clone size: .; CDR3 DNA: TGTGCCAGCAGCTTACGCGGGCGGTATCACTACGAGCAGTACTTC; CDR3 protein: CASSLRGRYHYEQYF
J gene: TRBJ2-5; V gene: TRBV9; D gene: .; clone size: once; CDR3 DNA: TGTGCCAGCAGCGTATTTGGGGGTCAAGAGACCCAGTACTTC; CDR3 protein: CASSVFGGQETQYF
J gene: TRBJ1-5; V gene: TRBV9; D gene: .; clone size: .; CDR3 DNA: TGTGCCAGCAGCCTAAGGGATTCGGGCCAGCCCCAGCATTTT; CDR3 protein: CASSLRDSGQPQHF
J gene: TRBJ2-7; V gene: TRBV5-6; D gene: .; clone size: .; CDR3 DNA: TGTGCCAGCAGCCACGATAGGGGGGCGGGATACGAGCAGTACTTC; CDR3 protein: CASSHDRGAGYEQYF
J gene: TRBJ2-6; V gene: TRBV7-2; D gene: .; clone size: .; CDR3 DNA: TGTGCCAGCAGCTTAGATTTGGCGGGGGCGTCTGGGGCCAACGTCCTGACTTTC; CDR3 protein: CASSLDLAGASGANVLTF
J gene: TRBJ1-5; V gene: TRBV4-3; D gene: TRBD1; clone size: .; CDR3 DNA: TGCGCCAGCAGTCCCGGACAGGGCCTTTACAATCAGCCCCAGCATTTT; CDR3 protein: CASSPGQGLYNQPQHF
J gene: TRBJ2-6; V gene: TRBV2; D gene: TRBD2; clone size: .; CDR3 DNA: TGTGCCTGCACGAGGGCGGGGGGTTCTTTTGGGGCCAACGTCCTGACTTTC; CDR3 protein: CACTRAGGSFGANVLTF
J gene: TRBJ1-1; V gene: TRBV6-6; D gene: .; clone size: .; CDR3 DNA: TGTGCCAGCAGTTACGAGGCCGACAGGGAAGCTTTCTTT; CDR3 protein: CASSYEADREAFF
J gene: TRBJ2-1; V gene: TRBV11-2; D gene: TRBD1; clone size: .; CDR3 DNA: TGTACCAGCAGACCAAGAGGGGGCAGAATAGGATTTGAGCAGTTCTTC; CDR3 protein: CTSRPRGGRIGFEQFF
J gene: TRBJ1-2; V gene: TRBV29-1; D gene: TRBD1; clone size: .; CDR3 DNA: TGCAGCGTTTCCACAGGGGGCGGATATGGCTACACCTTC; CDR3 protein: CSVSTGGGYGYTF
J gene: TRBJ1-6; V gene: TRBV19; D gene: .; clone size: medium-sized; CDR3 DNA: TGTGCCAGTAGTATAGATGCAGGGTTGGATTCACCCCTCCACTTT; CDR3 protein: CASSIDAGLDSPLHF
J gene: TRBJ1-6; V gene: TRBV11-3; D gene: .; clone size: .; CDR3 DNA: TGTGCCAGCAGCTCACACGACACACGCTCCTATAATTCACCCCTCCACTTT; CDR3 protein: CASSSHDTRSYNSPLHF
J gene: TRBJ2-7; V gene: TRBV19; D gene: .; clone size: .; CDR3 DNA: TGTGCCAGTAGTATCTCTCGAGGAGTCTCTTACGAGCAGTACTTC; CDR3 protein: CASSISRGVSYEQYF
J gene: TRBJ2-5; V gene: TRBV7-9; D gene: TRBD1; clone size: .; CDR3 DNA: TGTGCCAGCAGCCTGGCGGGACAGGGTGTGGGCCAAGAGACCCAGTACTTC; CDR3 protein: CASSLAGQGVGQETQYF
J gene: TRBJ2-6; V gene: TRBV9; D gene: TRBD1; clone size: .; CDR3 DNA: TGTGCCAGCAGCGCTAAAACCAGGGGGCCTGGGGCCAACGTCCTGACTTTC; CDR3 protein: CASSAKTRGPGANVLTF
J gene: TRBJ2-7; V gene: TRBV4-2; D gene: .; clone size: .; CDR3 DNA: TGTGCCAGCAGCCAGAAGAGTTACGAGCAGTACTTC; CDR3 protein: CASSQKSYEQYF
J gene: TRBJ1-2; V gene: TRBV7-8; D gene: .; clone size: .; CDR3 DNA: TGTGCCAGCAGCTTATTCGGCAGGGCGGACGGCTACACCTTC; CDR3 protein: CASSLFGRADGYTF
J gene: TRBJ1-1; V gene: TRBV29-1; D gene: .; clone size: few; CDR3 DNA: TGCAGCGTTGAAAGGGACAAGAACACTGAAGCTTTCTTT; CDR3 protein: CSVERDKNTEAFF
J gene: TRBJ1-5; V gene: TRBV2; D gene: .; clone size: .; CDR3 DNA: TGTGCCGGGGGACGGGACAATCAGCCCCAGCATTTT; CDR3 protein: CAGGRDNQPQHF
J gene: TRBJ1-2; V gene: TRBV7-2; D gene: .; clone size: .; CDR3 DNA: TGTGCCAGCAGCCCAGAGGGCCCTAGGTATGGCTACACCTTC; CDR3 protein: CASSPEGPRYGYTF
J gene: TRBJ2-2; V gene: TRBV5-4; D gene: .; clone size: .; CDR3 DNA: TGTGCCAGCAGCGGTCACCCAGGGATTTCCACCGGGGAGCTGTTTTTT; CDR3 protein: CASSGHPGISTGELFF
J gene: TRBJ2-5; V gene: TRBV2; D gene: .; clone size: .; CDR3 DNA: TGTGCCAGCAATCGACTGGGCCAAGAGACCCAGTACTTC; CDR3 protein: CASNRLGQETQYF
J gene: TRBJ2-5; V gene: TRBV7-2; D gene: TRBD2; clone size: .; CDR3 DNA: TGTGCCAGCAGCTCGCAACTAGCGGGGGGAGAGACCCAGTACTTC; CDR3 protein: CASSSQLAGGETQYF
J gene: TRBJ2-7; V gene: TRBV6-6; D gene: TRBD1; clone size: .; CDR3 DNA: TGTGCCAGCAGTTACGAACCAGGGACAGGGGGCTACGAGCAGTACTTC; CDR3 protein: CASSYEPGTGGYEQYF
J gene: TRBJ1-5; V gene: TRBV18; D gene: .; clone size: .; CDR3 DNA: TGTGCCAGCTCTCCTAGATCATCCGATCAGCCCCAGCATTTT; CDR3 protein: CASSPRSSDQPQHF
J gene: TRBJ1-1; V gene: TRBV5-8; D gene: TRBD1; clone size: .; CDR3 DNA: TGTGCCAGCAGCTTGACGGCAGGGGGATTCATAAACACTGAAGCTTTCTTT; CDR3 protein: CASSLTAGGFINTEAFF
J gene: TRBJ1-5; V gene: TRBV2; D gene: .; clone size: few; CDR3 DNA: TGTGCCAGCAGTGTCCCCGAATCAGGGTTAGGTCAGCCCCAGCATTTT; CDR3 protein: CASSVPESGLGQPQHF
J gene: TRBJ1-6; V gene: TRBV6-5; D gene: TRBD1; clone size: .; CDR3 DNA: TGTGCCAGCACCCCGGGACAGGGAAGTTCACCCCTCCACTTT; CDR3 protein: CASTPGQGSSPLHF
J gene: TRBJ1-6; V gene: TRBV5-4; D gene: TRBD1; clone size: .; CDR3 DNA: TGTGCCAGCAGCTTGTGGACAGGGGGTAATTCACCCCTCCACTTT; CDR3 protein: CASSLWTGGNSPLHF
J gene: TRBJ2-5; V gene: TRBV19; D gene: TRBD2; clone size: once; CDR3 DNA: TGTGCCAGTAGTTTAGCGGGGGCAGAGACCCAGTACTTC; CDR3 protein: CASSLAGAETQYF
J gene: TRBJ2-7; V gene: TRBV5-1; D gene: TRBD1; clone size: .; CDR3 DNA: TGCGCCAGCAGCCCAAGGGACAGGGGCCACGAGCAGTACTTC; CDR3 protein: CASSPRDRGHEQYF
J gene: TRBJ2-3; V gene: TRBV7-2; D gene: TRBD2; clone size: .; CDR3 DNA: TGTGCCAGCAGCCTTAGAGGCGGGGGGAGTGGGACAGATACGCAGTATTTT; CDR3 protein: CASSLRGGGSGTDTQYF